What follows describes a single T cell receptor (beta chain). Its matching antigen is unknown. Genomic DNA of each subset was evenly split across several immunoSEQ plates. Only in-frame clones appear in the TCRdb table, and some are missing; sequencing was by immunoSEQ multiplex PCR. The profile shows around 2,000,000 clones, about 92% of them singletons. The sample originates from a study of shared clonotypes between healthy human individuals. Study-wide results and caveats: Generally, naive subsets (rather than memory subsets) showed larger estimated richness. Although depth was large, rarefaction showed that sequencing of the sorted subsets was incomplete.

Naive CD8 cells lacked CD45RO, underwent positive selection for CCR7 and left out terminally differentiated effector memory CD45RA+ cells. The junction had 2 bases not matched to a gene; V was cut back by 4 bases and J by 4 bases. The CDR3 loop spans 14 amino acids. Germline CDR1 MNHNS, CDR2 SASEGT. The sequenced material came from naive CD8+ T cells from PBMCs. The receptor was derived from a man aged 18 to 30 in good health. Some clones in this sample may be carry-over from other donors' samples. The genes are TRBV6-1 and TRBJ2-7, with 12 bases lining up with TRBD2. CDR3: CASSGGLAGYEQYF. The CDR3 region has the DNA TGTGCCAGCAGTGGGGGACTAGCGGGTTACGAGCAGTACTTC.